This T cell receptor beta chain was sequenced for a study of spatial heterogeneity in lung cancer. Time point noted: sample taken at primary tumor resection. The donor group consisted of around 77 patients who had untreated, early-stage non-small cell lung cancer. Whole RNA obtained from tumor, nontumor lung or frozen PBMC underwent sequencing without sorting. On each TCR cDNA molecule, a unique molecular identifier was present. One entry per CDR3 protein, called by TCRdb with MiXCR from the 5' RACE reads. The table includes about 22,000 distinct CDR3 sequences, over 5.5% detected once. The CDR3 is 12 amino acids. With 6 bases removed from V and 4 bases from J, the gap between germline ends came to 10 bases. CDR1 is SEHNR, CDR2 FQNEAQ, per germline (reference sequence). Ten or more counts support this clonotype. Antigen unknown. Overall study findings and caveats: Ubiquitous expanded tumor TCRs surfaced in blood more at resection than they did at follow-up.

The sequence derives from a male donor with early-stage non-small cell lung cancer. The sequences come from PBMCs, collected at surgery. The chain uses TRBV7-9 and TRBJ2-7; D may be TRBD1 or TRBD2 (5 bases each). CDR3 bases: TGTGCCAGCAGTGGGGGTTCGTACGAGCAGTACTTC. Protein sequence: CASSGGSYEQYF.